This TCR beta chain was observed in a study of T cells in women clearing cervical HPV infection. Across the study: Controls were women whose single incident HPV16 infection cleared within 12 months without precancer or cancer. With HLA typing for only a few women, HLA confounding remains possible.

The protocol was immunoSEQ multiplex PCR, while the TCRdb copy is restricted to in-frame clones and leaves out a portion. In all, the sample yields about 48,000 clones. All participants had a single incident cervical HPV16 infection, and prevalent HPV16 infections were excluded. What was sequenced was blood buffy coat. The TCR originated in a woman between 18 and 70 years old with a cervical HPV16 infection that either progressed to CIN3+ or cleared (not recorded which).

This CDR3 is CASTGPRDEQYF. The sequenced CDR3 bases are TGTGCCAGCACAGGGCCTAGGGACGAG. The rearrangement joins TRBV2 to TRBJ2-7; possibly TRBD1 for D (5 bases). Read data end 3 residues before the CDR3 end; the end is taken from the germline J gene. Germline V lookup: CDR1 SNHLY, CDR2 FYNNEI. This CDR3 has 12 amino acids. Trimming took off 7 bases at V and 5 bases at J, with 12 bases between the two ends.